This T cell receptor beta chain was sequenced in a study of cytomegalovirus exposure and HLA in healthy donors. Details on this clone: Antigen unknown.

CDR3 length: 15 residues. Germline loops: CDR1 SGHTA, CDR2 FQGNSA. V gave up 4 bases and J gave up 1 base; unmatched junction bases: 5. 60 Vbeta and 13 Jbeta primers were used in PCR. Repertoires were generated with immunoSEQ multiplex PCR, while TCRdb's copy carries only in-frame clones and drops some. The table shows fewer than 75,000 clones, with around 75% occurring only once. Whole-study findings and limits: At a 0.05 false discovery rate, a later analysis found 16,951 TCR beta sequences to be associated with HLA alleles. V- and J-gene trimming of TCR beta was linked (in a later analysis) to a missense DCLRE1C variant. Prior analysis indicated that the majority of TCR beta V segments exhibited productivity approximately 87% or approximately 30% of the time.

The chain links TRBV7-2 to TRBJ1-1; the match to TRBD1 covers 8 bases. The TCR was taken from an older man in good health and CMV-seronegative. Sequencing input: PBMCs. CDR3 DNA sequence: TGTGCCAGCAGCTCATCCGGGACAGGGAACACTGAAGCTTTCTTT. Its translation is CASSSSGTGNTEAFF.